The 11 T cell receptor beta chains below all came from one sample that was sequenced in a study of tumor and adjacent non-tumor tissue in lung cancer. TCRbeta libraries were built with three rounds of nested PCR, modified from ARM-PCR. TCRdb re-derived calls from the multiplex PCR reads in MiXCR, one entry per CDR3 protein. This sample yields about 200,000 distinct CDR3 sequences, of which 70% to 75% are seen a single time; approximately 26% belongs to the top ten. No cell sorting was done before RNA was extracted from the tissue. The sample taken for sequencing was lung tumor tissue. The receptors originated from a man aged 55 to 69 with non-small cell lung cancer.

Note on this clonotype: Being one base from a much bigger clone, this may be a read error. The conserved phenylalanine or tryptophan is not found at the CDR3 terminus, so this likely reflects a read error. The chain has TRBV20-1 and TRBJ1-6, with 8 positions matching TRBD1. The germline CDR1 and CDR2 sequences are DFQATT and SNEGSKA (reference sequence). This CDR3 region has 13 residues. Trimming cost V 5 bases and J 8 bases; bases outside gene matches: 5. The CDR3: CSARGQEHSPLHY. The CDR3, as DNA: TGCAGTGCTCGGGGACAGGAACATTCACCCCTCCACTAT.

V and J are TRBV30 and TRBJ1-2; D unclear. This CDR3 region has 14 residues. Trimming shortened V by 0 bases and J by 4 bases, and 12 bases separated the two germline ends. Per the germline V gene, CDR1 is GTSNPN and CDR2 is SVGIG (reference sequence). This CDR3 reads CAWSVGNPVYGYTF. For the CDR3, the DNA is TGTGCCTGGAGTGTTGGGAATCCAGTCTATGGCTACACCTTC.

Note on this clonotype: The CDR3 ends on some other residue instead of the conserved phenylalanine or tryptophan, so this is likely a read error. The chain has TRBV11-2 and TRBJ2-7; D is uncertain. There are 14 residues in the CDR3. Per the germline V gene, CDR1 is SGHAT and CDR2 is FQNNGV. With 0 bases removed from V and 0 bases from J, the gap between germline ends came to 6 bases. The CDR3 sequence: CASSLDFSSYEQYY. CDR3 DNA: TGTGCCAGCAGCTTAGATTTTAGCTCCTACGAGCAGTACTAC.

Details on this clonotype: The final CDR3 position lacks the conserved phenylalanine or tryptophan, pointing to a likely read error. V and J are TRBV11-2 and TRBJ2-7; possibly TRBD2 for D (7 bases). CDR3 length: 16 amino acids. Germline-derived CDR1 and CDR2 are SGHAT and FQNNGV. CDR3 sequence: CACSRGRGALSYEQYI. The DNA of the CDR3 is TGCGCCTGCAGCCGTGGGAGGGGGGCTCTCTCCTACGAGCAGTACATC.

Notes on this clonotype: A much larger clone lies one base from this, so it may be a read error. The chain is built from TRBV20-1 and TRBJ2-3; unclear D gene. The CDR3 has 12 residues. Germline V CDR1 and CDR2: DFQATT, SNEGSKA (reference sequence). CDR3 loop: CNASTNADTQYF. CDR3 nucleotide sequence: TGCAATGCTTCTACCAACGCAGATACGCAGTATTTT.

Comment on this clonotype: This may be a read error, as it is one base from a much larger clone. The J gene is TRBJ1-3, the V gene TRBV29-1; D is undetermined. The CDR3 runs to 14 residues. CDR1 SQVTM and CDR2 ANQGSEA come from the germline V gene. Trimming stripped 0 bases from V and 2 bases from J, with 8 bases between. The CDR3 region is CSVEDARAGNTIYF. The DNA for the CDR3 is TGCAGCGTTGAAGATGCGCGTGCTGGAAACACCATATATTTT.

As concerns this clonotype: An end of the junction does not agree with germline; a read error may underlie this. This rearrangement joins TRBV28 to TRBJ1-4; 7 nucleotides align to TRBD1. Germline CDR1 reads MDHEN; CDR2 reads SYDVKM. This CDR3 comprises 16 residues. CDR3 sequence (DNA): TGTGCCAGTAGCCCCCCTCAGGGGGTTACTATTGAAAAACTGTTTTTT. It is translated as CASSPPQGVTIEKLFF.

A remark on this clonotype: A clone one base away is much larger, so this may be a read error. The chain couples TRBV20-1 to TRBJ2-7; no definite D call. This CDR3 is built from 12 residues. Germline CDR1 DFQATT, CDR2 SNEGSKA (reference sequence). This chain's CDR3 is CCARDQSWQLYF. CDR3 coding DNA: TGCTGTGCTAGAGATCAATCGTGGCAGTTGTACTTC.

Notes on this clonotype: The conserved phenylalanine or tryptophan is not found at the CDR3 terminus, so this likely reflects a read error. The chain uses TRBV20-1 and TRBJ2-5, with 7 bases matching TRBD2. This CDR3 is built from 15 residues. The germline V gene has CDR1 DFQATT and CDR2 SNEGSKA (reference sequence). CDR3: CSARDSRTSAETQYV. CDR3 nucleotide sequence: TGCAGTGCTAGAGATTCCCGGACTAGTGCAGAGACTCAGTACGTC.

This clonotype was counted a few times. V usage is TRBV12-3 or TRBV12-4 and J usage is TRBJ1-1; unclear D gene. The CDR3 is 15 residues long. With 1 base removed from V and 1 base from J, the gap between germline ends came to 10 bases. Here the CDR3 DNA reads TGTGCCAGCAGTTTAGGTCTTGCCCCGAACACTGAAGCTTTCTTT. It is translated as CASSLGLAPNTEAFF.

This clonotype was found many times. The chain employs TRBV29-1 and TRBJ2-5; D is possibly TRBD1 (6 bases). This CDR3 has 12 residues. Germline V gives CDR1 SQVTM, CDR2 ANQGSEA. Trimming removed 8 bases at V and 5 bases at J, with 15 bases between. CDR3: CSIQGYWETQYF. In nucleotides, the CDR3 is TGCAGCATTCAGGGGTACTGGGAGACCCAGTACTTC.